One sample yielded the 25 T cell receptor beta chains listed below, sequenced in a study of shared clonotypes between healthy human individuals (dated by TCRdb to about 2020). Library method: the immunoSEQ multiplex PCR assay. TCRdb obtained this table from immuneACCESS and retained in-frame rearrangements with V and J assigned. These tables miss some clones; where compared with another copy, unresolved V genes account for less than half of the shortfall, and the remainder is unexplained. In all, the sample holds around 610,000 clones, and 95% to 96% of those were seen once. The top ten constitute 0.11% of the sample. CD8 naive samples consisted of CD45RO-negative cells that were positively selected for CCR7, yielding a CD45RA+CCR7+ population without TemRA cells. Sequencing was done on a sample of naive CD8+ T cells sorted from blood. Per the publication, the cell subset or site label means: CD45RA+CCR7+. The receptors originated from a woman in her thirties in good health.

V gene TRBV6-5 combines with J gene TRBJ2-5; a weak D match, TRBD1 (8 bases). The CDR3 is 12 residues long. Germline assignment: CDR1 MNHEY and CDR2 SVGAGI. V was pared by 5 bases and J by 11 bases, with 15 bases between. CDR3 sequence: CASSHRGREQYF. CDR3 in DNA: TGTGCCAGCAGTCACAGGGGGAGGGAGCAGTACTTC.

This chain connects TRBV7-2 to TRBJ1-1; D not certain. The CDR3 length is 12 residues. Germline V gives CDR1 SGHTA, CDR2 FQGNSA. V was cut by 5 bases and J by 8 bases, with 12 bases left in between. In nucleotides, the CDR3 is TGTGCCAGCAGCCCCTCCATGGTAGAAGCTTTCTTT. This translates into CASSPSMVEAFF.

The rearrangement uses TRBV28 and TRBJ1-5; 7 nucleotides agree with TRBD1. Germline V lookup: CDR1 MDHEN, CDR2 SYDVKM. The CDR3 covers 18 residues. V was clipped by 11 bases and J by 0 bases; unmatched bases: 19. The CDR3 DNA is TGTGCCTGTAACCGGGGGACAGAGAATCTTTATAGCAATCAGCCCCAGCATTTT. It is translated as CACNRGTENLYSNQPQHF. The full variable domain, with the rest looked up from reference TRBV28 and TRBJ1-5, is DVKVTQSSRYLVKRTGEKVFLECVQDMDHENMFWYRQDPGLGLRLIYFSYDVKMKEKGDIPEGYSVSREKKERFSLILESASTNQTSMYLCACNRGTENLYSNQPQHFGDGTRLSIL.

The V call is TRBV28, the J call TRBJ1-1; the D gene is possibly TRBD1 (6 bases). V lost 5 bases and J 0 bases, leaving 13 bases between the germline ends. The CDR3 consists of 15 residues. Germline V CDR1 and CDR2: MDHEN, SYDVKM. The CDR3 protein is CASSGLQGLNTEAFF. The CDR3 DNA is TGTGCCAGCAGTGGTTTACAGGGCTTGAACACTGAAGCTTTCTTT.

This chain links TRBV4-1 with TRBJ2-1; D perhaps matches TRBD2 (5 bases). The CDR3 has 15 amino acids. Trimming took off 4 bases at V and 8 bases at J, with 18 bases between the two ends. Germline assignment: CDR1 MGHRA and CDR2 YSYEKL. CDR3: CASSRRDPTSDEQFF. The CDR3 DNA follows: TGCGCCAGCAGCCGCCGGGATCCGACGTCGGATGAGCAGTTCTTC.

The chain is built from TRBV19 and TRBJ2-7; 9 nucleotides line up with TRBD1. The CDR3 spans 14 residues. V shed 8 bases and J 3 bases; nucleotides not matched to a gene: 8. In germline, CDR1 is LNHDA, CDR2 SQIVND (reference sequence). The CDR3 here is CASSVRQGVYEQYF. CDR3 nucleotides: TGTGCCAGTTCCGTTAGACAGGGGGTCTACGAGCAGTACTTC.

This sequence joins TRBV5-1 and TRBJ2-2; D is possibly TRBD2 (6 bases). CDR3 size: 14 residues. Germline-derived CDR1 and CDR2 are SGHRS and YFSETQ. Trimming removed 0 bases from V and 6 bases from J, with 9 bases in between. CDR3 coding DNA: TGCGCCAGCAGCTTGGAGGGAGGTGCCGGGGAGCTGTTTTTT. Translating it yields CASSLEGGAGELFF.

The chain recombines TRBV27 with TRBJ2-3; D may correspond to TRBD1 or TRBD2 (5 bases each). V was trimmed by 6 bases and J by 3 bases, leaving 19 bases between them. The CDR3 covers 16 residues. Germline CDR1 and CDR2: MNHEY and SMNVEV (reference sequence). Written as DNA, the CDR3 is TGTGCCAGCAGGTTGTCGGCGGGCTCAGGGACAGATACGCAGTATTTT. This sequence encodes CASRLSAGSGTDTQYF.

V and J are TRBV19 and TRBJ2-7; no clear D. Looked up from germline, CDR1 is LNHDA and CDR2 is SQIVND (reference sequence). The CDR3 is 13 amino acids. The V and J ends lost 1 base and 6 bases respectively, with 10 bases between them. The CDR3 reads CASSIVGSSEQYF. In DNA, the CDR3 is TGTGCCAGTAGTATAGTCGGGTCAAGCGAGCAGTACTTC.

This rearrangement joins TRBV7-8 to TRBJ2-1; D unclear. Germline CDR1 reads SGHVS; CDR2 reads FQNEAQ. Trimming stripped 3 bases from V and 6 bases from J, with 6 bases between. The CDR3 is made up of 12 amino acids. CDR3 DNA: TGTGCCAGCAGCTTTAACTCCAATGAGCAGTTCTTC. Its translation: CASSFNSNEQFF.

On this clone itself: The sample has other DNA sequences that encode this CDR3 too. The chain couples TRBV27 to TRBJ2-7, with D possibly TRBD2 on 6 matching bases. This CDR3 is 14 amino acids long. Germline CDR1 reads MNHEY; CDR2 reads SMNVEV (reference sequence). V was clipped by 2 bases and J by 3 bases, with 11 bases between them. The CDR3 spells CASSLGAGGYEQYF. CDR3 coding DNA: TGTGCCAGCAGTTTAGGAGCGGGCGGCTACGAGCAGTACTTC.

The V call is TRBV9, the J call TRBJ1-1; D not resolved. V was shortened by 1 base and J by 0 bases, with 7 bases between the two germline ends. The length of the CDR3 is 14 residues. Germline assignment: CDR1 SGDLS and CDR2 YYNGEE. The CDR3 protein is CASSVNPLNTEAFF. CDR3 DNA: TGTGCCAGCAGCGTAAATCCCCTGAACACTGAAGCTTTCTTT.

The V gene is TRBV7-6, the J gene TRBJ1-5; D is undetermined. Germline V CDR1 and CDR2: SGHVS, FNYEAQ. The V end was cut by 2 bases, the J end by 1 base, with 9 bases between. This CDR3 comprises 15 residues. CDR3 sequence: CASSLTGSSNQPQHF. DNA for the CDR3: TGTGCCAGCAGCTTAACGGGGTCGAGCAATCAGCCCCAGCATTTT. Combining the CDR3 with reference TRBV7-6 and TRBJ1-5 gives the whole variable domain GAGVSQSPRYKVTKRGQDVALRCDPISGHVSLYWYRQALGQGPEFLTYFNYEAQQDKSGLPNDRFSAERPEGSISTLTIQRTEQRDSAMYRCASSLTGSSNQPQHFGDGTRLSIL.

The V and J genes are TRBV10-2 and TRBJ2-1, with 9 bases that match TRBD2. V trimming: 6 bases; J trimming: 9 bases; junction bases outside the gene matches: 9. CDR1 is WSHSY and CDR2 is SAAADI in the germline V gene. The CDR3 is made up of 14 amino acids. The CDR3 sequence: CASSLGLALSEQFF. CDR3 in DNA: TGCGCCAGCAGCTTGGGACTAGCTCTAAGTGAGCAGTTCTTC.

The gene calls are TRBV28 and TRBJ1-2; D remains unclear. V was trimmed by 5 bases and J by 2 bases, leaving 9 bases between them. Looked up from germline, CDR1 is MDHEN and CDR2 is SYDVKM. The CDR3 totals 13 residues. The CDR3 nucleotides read TGTGCCAGCAGTCTACATGAAAACTATGGCTACACCTTC. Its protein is CASSLHENYGYTF.

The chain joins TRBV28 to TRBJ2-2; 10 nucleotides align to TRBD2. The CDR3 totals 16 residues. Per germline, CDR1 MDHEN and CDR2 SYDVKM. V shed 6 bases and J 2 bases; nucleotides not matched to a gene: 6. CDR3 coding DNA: TGTGCCAGCAGGCCCACTAGCGGGGCCAACACCGGGGAGCTGTTTTTT. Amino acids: CASRPTSGANTGELFF.

DNA of the CDR3: TGTGCCAGCAGTCTCTACCCGGGAGGCCTTACCTACGAGCAGTACTTC. It specifies CASSLYPGGLTYEQYF. The chain recombines TRBV27 with TRBJ2-7; 7 nucleotides match TRBD2. This CDR3 has 16 residues. V trimming: 5 bases; J trimming: 2 bases; junction bases outside the gene matches: 12. The germline CDR1 and CDR2 sequences are MNHEY and SMNVEV (reference sequence).

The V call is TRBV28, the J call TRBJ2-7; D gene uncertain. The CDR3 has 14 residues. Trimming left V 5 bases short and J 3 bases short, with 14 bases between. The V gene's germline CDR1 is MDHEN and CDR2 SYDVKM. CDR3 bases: TGTGCCAGCAGTCCCCCCCCTCCGGTCTACGAGCAGTACTTC. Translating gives CASSPPPPVYEQYF.

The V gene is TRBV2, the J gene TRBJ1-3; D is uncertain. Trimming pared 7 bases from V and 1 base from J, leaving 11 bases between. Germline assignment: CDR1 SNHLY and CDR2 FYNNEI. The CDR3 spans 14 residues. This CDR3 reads CASIPGISGNTIYF. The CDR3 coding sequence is TGTGCCAGCATTCCCGGAATATCTGGAAACACCATATATTTT.

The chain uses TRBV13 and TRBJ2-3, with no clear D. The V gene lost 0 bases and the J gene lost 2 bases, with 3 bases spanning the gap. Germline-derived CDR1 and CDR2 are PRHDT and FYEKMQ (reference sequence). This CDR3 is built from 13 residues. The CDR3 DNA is TGTGCCAGCAGCTTAGGCCTCACAGATACGCAGTATTTT. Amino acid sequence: CASSLGLTDTQYF.

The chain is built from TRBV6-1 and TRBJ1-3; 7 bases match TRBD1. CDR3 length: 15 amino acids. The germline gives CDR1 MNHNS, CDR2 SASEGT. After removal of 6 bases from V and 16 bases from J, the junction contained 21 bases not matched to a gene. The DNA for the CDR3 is TGTGCCAGCAGCCCCACCCAGGCAGGGGGTACCAAACAGTATTTT. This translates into CASSPTQAGGTKQYF.

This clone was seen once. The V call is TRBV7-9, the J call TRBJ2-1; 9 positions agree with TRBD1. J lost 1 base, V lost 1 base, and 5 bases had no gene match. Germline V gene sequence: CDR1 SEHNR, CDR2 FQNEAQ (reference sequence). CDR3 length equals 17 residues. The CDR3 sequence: CASSLETGGASYNEQFF. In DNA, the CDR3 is TGTGCCAGCAGCTTAGAAACAGGGGGCGCGTCCTACAATGAGCAGTTCTTC.

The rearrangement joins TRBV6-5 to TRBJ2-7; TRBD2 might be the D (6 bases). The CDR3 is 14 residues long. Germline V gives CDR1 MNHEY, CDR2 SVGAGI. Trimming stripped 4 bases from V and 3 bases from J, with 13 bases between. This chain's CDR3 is CASSFGTALYEQYF. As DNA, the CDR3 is TGTGCCAGCAGTTTCGGGACTGCTCTCTACGAGCAGTACTTC.

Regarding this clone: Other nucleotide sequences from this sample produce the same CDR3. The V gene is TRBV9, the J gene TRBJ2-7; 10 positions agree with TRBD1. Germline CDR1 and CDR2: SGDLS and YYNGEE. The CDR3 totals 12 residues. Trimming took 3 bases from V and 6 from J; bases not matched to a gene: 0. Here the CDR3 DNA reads TGTGCCAGCAGCGGGACAGGGGGCGAGCAGTACTTC. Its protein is CASSGTGGEQYF.

CDR3 region: CSASPDYTF. The CDR3 region has the DNA TGCAGTGCTAGTCCTGACTACACCTTC. This chain links TRBV20-1 with TRBJ1-2; D is ambiguous. This CDR3 has 9 residues. The V gene lost 3 bases and the J gene lost 10 bases, with 6 bases spanning the gap. Germline V gene lookup returns CDR1 DFQATT and CDR2 SNEGSKA (reference sequence).